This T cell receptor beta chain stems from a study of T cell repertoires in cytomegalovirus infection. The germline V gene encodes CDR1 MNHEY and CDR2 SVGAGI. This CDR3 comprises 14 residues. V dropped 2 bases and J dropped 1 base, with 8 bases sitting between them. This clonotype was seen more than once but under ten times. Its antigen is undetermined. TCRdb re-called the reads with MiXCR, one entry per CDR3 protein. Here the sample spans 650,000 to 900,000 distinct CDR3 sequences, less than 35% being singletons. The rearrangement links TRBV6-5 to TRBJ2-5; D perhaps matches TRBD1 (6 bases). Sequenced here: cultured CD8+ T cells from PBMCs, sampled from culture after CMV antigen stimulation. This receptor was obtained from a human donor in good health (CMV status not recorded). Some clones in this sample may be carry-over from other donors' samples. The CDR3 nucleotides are TGTGCCAGCAGTTACGAGGACAGCCAAGAGACCCAGTACTTC. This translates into CASSYEDSQETQYF.